This T cell receptor beta chain was captured in a study of identical twins. Study-wide points: Abundant cord blood beta clonotypes carried fewer insertions; memory repertoires showed none.

TCRdb re-called the 5' RACE reads with MiXCR, one entry per CDR3 protein. The sample lists a few hundred thousand distinct CDR3 sequences, about 11% occurring once. Healthy Caucasians alone served as donors. This clonotype appeared many times. Its target is not known. Germline CDR1 MNHNS, CDR2 SASEGT. The germline V and J ends were trimmed by 5 bases and 0 bases, with 10 bases remaining between them. This CDR3 is built from 15 residues. Sequenced input: memory T cells sorted from blood. The V call is TRBV6-1, the J call TRBJ1-4; D call uncertain. The TCR sequence derives from a man aged 50 or older in good health. In DNA form, the CDR3 reads TGTGCCAGCAGTCCCACGGGGACAACTAATGAAAAACTGTTTTTT. It codes for CASSPTGTTNEKLFF.